The 14 T cell receptor beta chains below were found in one sample sequenced in a study of long-term antiretroviral therapy in people with HIV. Survey-level resolution applied to immunoSEQ assay v3.0. Some clones are missing from TCRdb's copy, which holds only in-frame ones; the method was immunoSEQ multiplex PCR. The table shows around 29,000 clones, with 93% occurring only once. Source: unsorted PBMCs, taken 6.5 years after starting antiretroviral therapy. The receptor set was obtained from a woman aged 40 to 50 with HIV.

This rearrangement joins TRBV5-1 to TRBJ2-2, with 8 nucleotides matching TRBD1. Looked up from germline, CDR1 is SGHRS and CDR2 is YFSETQ. After removal of 2 bases from V and 1 base from J, the junction contained 7 bases not matched to a gene. CDR3 length: 17 amino acids. The CDR3 loop reads CASSFHGTGGNTGELFF. The CDR3 DNA reads as TGCGCCAGCAGCTTTCACGGGACAGGTGGGAACACCGGGGAGCTGTTTTTT.

The chain has TRBV21-1 and TRBJ1-1. TRBV21-1 is noted as a pseudogene. This CDR3 spans 16 amino acids. CDR3 amino acids: CASSKDGAGTNTEAFF. The DNA for the CDR3 is TGTGCCAGCAGCAAAGATGGAGCGGGCACGAACACTGAAGCTTTCTTT.

This clone was observed a single time. The chain recombines TRBV7-2 with TRBJ2-7; TRBD2 aligns across 11 bases. The CDR3 has 16 residues. Losses at the gene ends were 5 bases for V and 5 bases for J; bases not matched to a gene: 11. CDR1 and CDR2 (germline): SGHTA, FQGNSA. This CDR3 reads CASSPRSGGAQNEQYF. The CDR3 region has the DNA TGTGCCAGCAGCCCGCGTAGCGGGGGGGCCCAGAACGAGCAGTACTTC.

J is TRBJ1-2 and V is TRBV5-4; unclear D gene. Germline V gene lookup returns CDR1 SGHNT and CDR2 YYREEE (reference sequence). The CDR3 covers 12 residues. Between the trimmed V and J ends, which lost 0 bases and 4 bases, there was a span of 4 bases. The CDR3 is CASSLDGYGYTF. Written as DNA, the CDR3 is TGTGCCAGCAGCTTGGATGGCTATGGCTACACCTTC.

The J gene is TRBJ1-2, the V gene TRBV29-1; 11 nucleotides agree with TRBD1. This CDR3 has 13 amino acids. V dropped 5 bases and J dropped 8; count of bases not matched to a gene: 7. Germline-derived CDR1 and CDR2 are SQVTM and ANQGSEA. CDR3 sequence: CSVPGQGEWGYTF. In DNA, the CDR3 is TGCAGCGTTCCGGGACAGGGGGAGTGGGGCTACACCTTC.

The V gene is TRBV27, the J gene TRBJ1-1; D unclear. CDR3 length equals 14 residues. Germline CDR1 MNHEY, CDR2 SMNVEV (reference sequence). V lost 2 bases to trimming and J lost 4 bases, with 11 bases between them. CDR3 in DNA: TGTGCCAGCAGTTTAGAGACGGGAAGCACTGAAGCTTTCTTT. Its protein product is CASSLETGSTEAFF.

V is TRBV5-4 and J is TRBJ2-7; TRBD1 matches at 8 bases. The germline V gene has CDR1 SGHNT and CDR2 YYREEE (reference sequence). The CDR3 covers 14 residues. Trimming took 2 bases from V and 6 from J; bases not matched to a gene: 7. CDR3 protein: CASSFRDRTLEQYF. The CDR3 bases are TGTGCCAGCAGCTTCCGGGACAGGACACTCGAGCAGTACTTC.

This chain uses TRBV5-4 with TRBJ1-2; D ambiguous. V lost 7 bases, J lost 7 bases, and 14 bases lay in between. This CDR3 is 12 amino acids long. Germline V gene lookup returns CDR1 SGHNT and CDR2 YYREEE (reference sequence). The CDR3 reads CASATGWSGYTF. The CDR3 DNA is TGTGCCAGCGCCACGGGTTGGTCTGGCTACACCTTC.

V gene TRBV30 combines with J gene TRBJ1-2; D is uncertain. This CDR3 has 11 residues. Germline lookup yields CDR1 GTSNPN and CDR2 SVGIG (reference sequence). V gave up 0 bases and J gave up 7 bases, with 6 bases separating them. The CDR3 loop reads CAWSVHPGYTF. DNA of the CDR3: TGTGCCTGGAGTGTACACCCTGGCTACACCTTC.

The gene calls are TRBV18 and TRBJ2-7; 9 bases line up with TRBD1. Germline values: CDR1 KGHSH, CDR2 LQKENI. This CDR3 region has 14 residues. V shed 5 bases, J shed 5 bases, and the junction held 7 bases outside the gene matches. The CDR3 reads CASSSRDRVNEQYF. The DNA of the CDR3 is TGTGCCAGCTCATCCCGGGACAGGGTTAACGAGCAGTACTTC. The entire variable domain, with the rest obtained from reference TRBV18 and TRBJ2-7, is as follows: NAGVMQNPRHLVRRRGQEARLRCSPMKGHSHVYWYRQLPEEGLKFMVYLQKENIIDESGMPKERFSAEFPKEGPSILRIQQVVRGDSAAYFCASSSRDRVNEQYFGPGTRLTVT.

This chain uses TRBV7-2 with TRBJ1-5, with TRBD1 matching over 9 bases. Looked up from germline, CDR1 is SGHTA and CDR2 is FQGNSA. The V gene end was trimmed by 4 bases and the J gene end by 9 bases; junction bases not matched to a gene: 4. The CDR3 consists of 13 residues. The CDR3 nucleotides are TGTGCCAGCAGCTCAACAGGGGGCCGGCCCCAGCATTTT. This gives the protein CASSSTGGRPQHF.

The V call is TRBV6-5, the J call TRBJ1-2; D is uncertain. CDR1 is MNHEY and CDR2 is SVGAGI in the germline V gene. CDR3 size: 12 residues. V lost 7 bases and J lost 0, with 6 bases in between. The CDR3 coding sequence is TGTGCCAGCATAGACACTAACTATGGCTACACCTTC. Protein product: CASIDTNYGYTF.

The gene calls are TRBV19 and TRBJ1-5; TRBD1 agrees at 12 bases. This CDR3 has 15 residues. Unmatched junction bases numbered 7, after V lost 6 bases and J lost 7 bases. The germline V gene has CDR1 LNHDA and CDR2 SQIVND (reference sequence). Here the CDR3 DNA reads TGTGCCAGTAGACCGGGACAGGGGGCTGGACAGCCCCAGCATTTT. It encodes CASRPGQGAGQPQHF.

This chain joins TRBV27 and TRBJ2-7, with 10 bases aligning to TRBD2. This CDR3 spans 17 amino acids. Germline V CDR1 and CDR2: MNHEY, SMNVEV (reference sequence). The J segment lost 6 bases and the V segment lost 5 bases, leaving 16 bases of the junction unmatched. The CDR3 bases are TGTGCCAGCAGTGGACCGGGACTAGCGCGGCTCGGGCGCGAGCAGTACTTC. The encoded protein is CASSGPGLARLGREQYF.